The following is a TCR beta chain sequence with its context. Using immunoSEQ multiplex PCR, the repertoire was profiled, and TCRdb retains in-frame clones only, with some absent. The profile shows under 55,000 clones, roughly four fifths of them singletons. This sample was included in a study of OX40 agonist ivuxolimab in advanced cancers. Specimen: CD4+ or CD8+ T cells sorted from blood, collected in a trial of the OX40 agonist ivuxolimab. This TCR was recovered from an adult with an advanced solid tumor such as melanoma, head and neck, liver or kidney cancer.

The CDR3 DNA sequence: TGTGCCAGCAGCGCCGGGACAGGGGGTTCACCCCTCCACTTT. Protein: CASSAGTGGSPLHF. The V and J genes are TRBV5-5 and TRBJ1-6; TRBD1 matches 11 bases. The CDR3 spans 14 residues. The germline CDR1 and CDR2 sequences are SGHKS and YYEKEE (reference sequence). V shed 4 bases and J 9 bases; nucleotides not matched to a gene: 3.